A single sample gave rise to the 14 T cell receptor beta chains below, sequenced in a study of T cells in Graves' hyperthyroidism and ophthalmopathy. TCR beta CDR3 regions were amplified from RNA. First-round RT-PCR of the TCR CDR3 relied on the HTBI primer set. TCRdb reprocessed the multiplex PCR reads via MiXCR and lists one record per CDR3 protein. The sample consists of under 350,000 distinct CDR3 sequences, about 20% of them appearing once. Sequenced: blood. The receptors were gathered from a woman aged 50 to 60 with Graves' hyperthyroidism.

The sample holds a few counts of this clonotype. The chain has TRBV7-6 and TRBJ2-3, with a possible D match to TRBD2 (6 bases). Germline CDR1 reads SGHVS; CDR2 reads FNYEAQ. Trimming shortened V by 9 bases and J by 6 bases, and 19 bases separated the two germline ends. This CDR3 is 14 amino acids long. CDR3 residues: CARHGGFRPDTQYF. The DNA for the CDR3 is TGTGCCAGACACGGGGGATTCCGCCCCGATACGCAGTATTTT.

This clonotype was recorded many times. The gene calls are TRBV6-1 and TRBJ2-5; D may be TRBD1 (5 bases). This CDR3 contains 14 residues. Deletions cut 5 bases from V and 2 bases from J, with 12 bases between. Germline V gene data show CDR1 as MNHNS and CDR2 as SASEGT. The CDR3 nucleotides read TGTGCCAGCAGTTGGCTTGGACAACAAGAGACCCAGTACTTC. Translated: CASSWLGQQETQYF.

This clonotype was recorded a few times. The rearrangement links TRBV5-6 to TRBJ1-6, with a possible D match to TRBD1 (6 bases). Trimming removed 0 bases from V and 8 bases from J, with 9 bases in between. The germline gives CDR1 SGHDT, CDR2 YYEEEE. This CDR3 contains 14 residues. This CDR3 is CASSLERGDSPLHF. The CDR3 DNA reads TGTGCCAGCAGCTTGGAAAGGGGGGATTCACCCCTCCACTTT.

This clonotype was detected many times. This chain joins TRBV6-2 or TRBV6-3 and TRBJ2-1; the D call may be TRBD1 or TRBD2 (6 bases each). Germline V lookup: CDR1 MNHEY, CDR2 SVGEGT. Deletions cut 2 bases from V and 5 bases from J, with 10 bases between. This CDR3 has 14 amino acids. CDR3 sequence reads: CASSYGGRNNEQFF. The CDR3, as DNA: TGTGCCAGCAGTTACGGGGGGCGGAACAATGAGCAGTTCTTC.

This clonotype was counted only a few times. V and J are TRBV2 and TRBJ1-1, with TRBD1 matching over 9 bases. Germline V gives CDR1 SNHLY, CDR2 FYNNEI. This CDR3 comprises 14 residues. Trimming took 4 bases from V and 3 from J; bases not matched to a gene: 3. In DNA form, the CDR3 reads TGTGCCAGCAGTGCACAGGGGGCAGACACTGAAGCTTTCTTT. Protein product: CASSAQGADTEAFF.

The chain is built from TRBV5-5 and TRBJ2-7; TRBD1 aligns across 8 bases. The CDR3 runs 15 residues. Trimming at V came to 0 bases and at J to 0 bases, leaving 2 bases not matched to a gene. CDR1 and CDR2 (germline): SGHKS, YYEKEE (reference sequence). CDR3 nucleotide sequence: TGTGCCAGCAGCTTGGACGACAGGGGCTCCTACGAGCAGTACTTC. Protein sequence: CASSLDDRGSYEQYF.

This clonotype was counted at least ten times. The rearrangement links TRBV18 to TRBJ1-1, with D unclear. The V end lost 5 bases, the J end lost 1 base, and 8 bases lay between the germline ends. This CDR3 region has 13 residues. CDR1 is KGHSH and CDR2 is LQKENI in the germline V gene. The CDR3 DNA reads TGTGCCAGCTCATCGGGAGGGAACACTGAAGCTTTCTTT. This sequence encodes CASSSGGNTEAFF.

This clonotype was counted ten times or more. The chain couples TRBV28 to TRBJ2-7; D is unclear. Germline lookup yields CDR1 MDHEN and CDR2 SYDVKM. This CDR3 is 13 amino acids long. The V end was cut by 4 bases, the J end by 2 bases, with 9 bases between. The CDR3, as DNA: TGTGCCAGCAGTTCTCCTGGACCCTACGAGCAGTACTTC. Translation: CASSSPGPYEQYF.

This clonotype has just a few counts. The genes are TRBV9 and TRBJ2-7; D remains ambiguous. The V gene's germline CDR1 is SGDLS and CDR2 YYNGEE. V lost 1 base and J lost 2, with 13 bases in between. This CDR3 has 15 amino acids. The CDR3 sequence is CASSVYATGTYEQYF. The CDR3 bases are TGTGCCAGCAGCGTATACGCAACTGGAACCTACGAGCAGTACTTC.

The V gene is TRBV29-1, the J gene TRBJ2-2; 7 bases fit TRBD1. The junction had 2 bases not matched to a gene; V was cut back by 4 bases and J by 0 bases. This CDR3 has 14 amino acids. Germline-derived CDR1 and CDR2 are SQVTM and ANQGSEA. The CDR3: CSVVGTANTGELFF. CDR3 nucleotides: TGCAGCGTTGTGGGGACAGCGAACACCGGGGAGCTGTTTTTT.

This clonotype was detected ten times or more. The chain carries TRBV20-1 and TRBJ2-1, with 16 bases lining up with TRBD2. Looked up from germline, CDR1 is DFQATT and CDR2 is SNEGSKA (reference sequence). Trimming removed 6 bases from V and 4 bases from J; junction bases left unmatched: 6. This CDR3 has 16 amino acids. CDR3 in DNA: TGCAGTGCAGTCGGGACTAGCGGGAGGGGTTACAATGAGCAGTTCTTC. Translation: CSAVGTSGRGYNEQFF.

The chain combines TRBV20-1 with TRBJ2-5; either TRBD1 or TRBD2 may supply D (7 bases each). The CDR3 is 14 residues long. V was cut by 6 bases and J by 4 bases, with 18 bases left in between. Germline V gene lookup returns CDR1 DFQATT and CDR2 SNEGSKA (reference sequence). The CDR3 is CSAPYRGGRETQYF. The CDR3 DNA is TGCAGTGCACCATACAGGGGAGGGCGAGAGACCCAGTACTTC.

This clonotype was detected only a few times. V and J are TRBV7-2 and TRBJ2-4; 10 bases fit TRBD2. V was pared by 3 bases and J by 3 bases, with 14 bases of the junction left unmatched. Germline assignment: CDR1 SGHTA and CDR2 FQGNSA. This CDR3 is built from 19 residues. In nucleotides, the CDR3 is TGTGCCAGCAGCTTCCCTCGCTGGGGGACTAGCGACGACAAAAACATTCAGTACTTC. It is translated as CASSFPRWGTSDDKNIQYF.

This chain connects TRBV19 to TRBJ2-3; the D gene could be TRBD1 or TRBD2 (5 bases each). Germline values: CDR1 LNHDA, CDR2 SQIVND (reference sequence). The CDR3 runs 17 residues. V was clipped by 1 base and J by 2 bases, with 16 bases between them. The CDR3 here is CASSIGLWGTDTDTQYF. The CDR3 DNA follows: TGTGCCAGTAGTATAGGGCTATGGGGGACCGACACAGATACGCAGTATTTT.